Shown below are 9 T cell receptor beta chains from a single sample sequenced in a study of T cell repertoires in cytomegalovirus infection (dated by TCRdb to about 2019). These receptors are not linked to any known antigen. The treatment or condition label, as the study defines it: in vitro stimulation with specific CMV peptide epitopes to enrich CMV-specific T cells. Reads for this sample came from an Illumina HiSeq 1500. TCRdb applied fastp at Q25 and MiXCR to the public reads, then kept only in-frame beta chains. Rows with a matching CDR3 protein are joined into one entry that keeps the most common DNA and genes. The sample table contains approximately 110,000 distinct CDR3 sequences; only one count was recorded for around 32% of them. The top ten clones comprise 45% to 65% of the sample. The input for sequencing was CD8+ T cells from cultured PBMCs, taken from culture after CMV antigen stimulation. The receptors here all came from a human donor in good health (CMV status not recorded). Some clones in this sample may be carry-over from other donors' samples.

This clonotype was found a few times. The chain has TRBV5-1 and TRBJ1-4, with unresolved D. CDR1 SGHRS and CDR2 YFSETQ come from the germline V gene. V lost 0 bases and J 0 bases, leaving 3 bases between the germline ends. The CDR3 contains 14 residues. In DNA form, the CDR3 reads TGCGCCAGCAGCTTGGGGGCAACTAATGAAAAACTGTTTTTT. Amino acid sequence: CASSLGATNEKLFF.

This clonotype was counted only a few times. The rearrangement joins TRBV6-1 to TRBJ2-6; weak D call: TRBD1 (6 bases). The V end was cut by 7 bases, the J end by 2 bases, with 21 bases between. CDR3 length equals 18 residues. Per the germline V gene, CDR1 is MNHNS and CDR2 is SASEGT. The CDR3 bases are TGTGCCAGCAACCCCAGGGGAAGGAATTTCGCTGGGGCCAACGTCCTGACTTTC. Protein: CASNPRGRNFAGANVLTF.

The rearrangement joins TRBV6-2 or TRBV6-3 to TRBJ1-1; no clear D. Germline V gives CDR1 MNHEY, CDR2 SVGEGT. V lost 4 bases, J lost 5 bases, and 8 bases lay in between. The CDR3 contains 12 residues. The CDR3 bases are TGTGCCAGCAGTTCCGGGAGGACTGAAGCTTTCTTT. Translation gives CASSSGRTEAFF.

The gene calls are TRBV23-1 and TRBJ2-4; D may match TRBD1 or TRBD2 (5 bases each). TRBV23-1 counts as an open reading frame of uncertain function. CDR3 length: 14 residues. The V and J ends lost 6 bases and 0 bases respectively, with 9 bases between them. Written as DNA, the CDR3 is TGCGCCAGCAGGCTCGGGACAGCCAAAAACATTCAGTACTTC. This translates into CASRLGTAKNIQYF.

In its sample, this clonotype was seen a few times. This CDR3 is CASSTGTSGGEETQYF. DNA for the CDR3: TGTGCCAGCAGCACCGGGACTAGCGGGGGTGAAGAGACCCAGTACTTC. The chain uses TRBV7-2 and TRBJ2-5; 14 nucleotides match TRBD2. Germline assignment: CDR1 SGHTA and CDR2 FQGNSA. V dropped 5 bases and J dropped 3; count of bases not matched to a gene: 5. The CDR3 runs 16 residues.

This chain joins TRBV7-6 and TRBJ2-7; the D gene could be TRBD1 or TRBD2 (6 bases each). This CDR3 comprises 12 residues. The germline CDR1 and CDR2 sequences are SGHVS and FNYEAQ. CDR3 DNA sequence: TGTGCTAGAGGGGGGACGGTGTACGAGCAGTACTTC. Its translation is CARGGTVYEQYF.

This clonotype has at least ten counts. This chain's CDR3 is CASSLEPGTPTNEKLFF. As DNA, the CDR3 is TGTGCCAGCAGCTTAGAGCCGGGAACCCCAACTAATGAAAAACTGTTTTTT. The chain uses TRBV11-2 and TRBJ1-4; no firm D call. This CDR3 has 17 residues. Trimming shortened V by 0 bases and J by 0 bases, and 11 bases separated the two germline ends. Germline V gene data show CDR1 as SGHAT and CDR2 as FQNNGV. Full variable domain (rest looked up from reference TRBV11-2 and TRBJ1-4): EAGVAQSPRYKIIEKRQSVAFWCNPISGHATLYWYQQILGQGPKLLIQFQNNGVVDDSQLPKDRFSAERLKGVDSTLKIQPAKLEDSAVYLCASSLEPGTPTNEKLFFGSGTQLSVL.

This chain uses TRBV7-8 with TRBJ1-1, with a tentative D call TRBD1 (6 bases). The CDR3 has 14 residues. Trimming cost V 4 bases and J 6 bases, with 15 bases left between them. Germline loops: CDR1 SGHVS, CDR2 FQNEAQ. Here the CDR3 DNA reads TGTGCCAGCAGCTCCCTGGGGGCGTACGCTGAAGCTTTCTTT. Its protein is CASSSLGAYAEAFF.

There are many counts of this clonotype. The V call is TRBV4-1, the J call TRBJ2-1, with D perhaps being TRBD1 or TRBD2 (5 bases each). Germline loops: CDR1 MGHRA, CDR2 YSYEKL. The CDR3 is made up of 14 amino acids. The V and J ends lost 3 bases and 8 bases respectively, with 14 bases between them. The CDR3 region has the DNA TGCGCCAGCAGCCACGGGACCCCGGCCGATGAGCAGTTCTTC. Amino acid sequence: CASSHGTPADEQFF.